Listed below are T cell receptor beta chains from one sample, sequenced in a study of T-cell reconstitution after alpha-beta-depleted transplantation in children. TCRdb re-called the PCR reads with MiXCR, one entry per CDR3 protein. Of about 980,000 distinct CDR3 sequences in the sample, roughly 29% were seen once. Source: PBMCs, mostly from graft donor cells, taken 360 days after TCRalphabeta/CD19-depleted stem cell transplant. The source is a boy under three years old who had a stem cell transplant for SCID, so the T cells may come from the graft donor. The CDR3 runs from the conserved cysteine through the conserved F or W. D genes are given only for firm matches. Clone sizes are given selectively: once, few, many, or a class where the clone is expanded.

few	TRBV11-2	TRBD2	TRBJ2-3	TGTGCCAGCAGCTTAGATATGTACGGGAGGAATACGCAGTATTTT	CASSLDMYGRNTQYF
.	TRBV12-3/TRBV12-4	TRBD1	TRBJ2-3	TGTGCCAGCAGCCATTACGGACAGGTCGGAGATACGCAGTATTTT	CASSHYGQVGDTQYF
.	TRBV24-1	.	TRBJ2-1	TGTGCCACCCAATCGGCGGGGAGGCATGAGCAGTTCTTC	CATQSAGRHEQFF
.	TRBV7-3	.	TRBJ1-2	TGTGCCAGCAGCTTAAGAGCAGGGACCTTCAACTATGGCTACACCTTC	CASSLRAGTFNYGYTF
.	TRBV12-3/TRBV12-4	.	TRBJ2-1	TGTGCCAGCAGTTTAATTGTGGATGAGCAGTTCTTC	CASSLIVDEQFF
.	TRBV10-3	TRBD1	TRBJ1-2	TGTGCCATCACCCGGACAGGGAGCGGCGGCTACACCTTC	CAITRTGSGGYTF
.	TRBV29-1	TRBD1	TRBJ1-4	TGCAGCGTCGCCGGGACAGCCGTAGGCGGGGAACTGTTTTTT	CSVAGTAVGGELFF
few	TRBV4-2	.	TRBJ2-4	TGTGCCAGCAGCCAAGGGGGGGACAGAAAAAACATTCAGTACTTC	CASSQGGDRKNIQYF
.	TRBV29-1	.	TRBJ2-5	TGCAGCGTTGAAGTAGGCGGGTCAAGAGAGACCCAGTACTTC	CSVEVGGSRETQYF
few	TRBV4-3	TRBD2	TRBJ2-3	TGCGCCAGCAGCCAAGATCCCACTAGCGGGAGTAGAGATACGCAGTATTTT	CASSQDPTSGSRDTQYF
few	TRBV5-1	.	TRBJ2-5	TGCGCCAGCAGCTTGGATGCGGGGGCGGGGACCCAGTACTTC	CASSLDAGAGTQYF
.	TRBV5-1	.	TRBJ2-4	TGCGCCAGCAGCTTGATGGCGGCGCAAGTGGACATTCAGTACTTC	CASSLMAAQVDIQYF
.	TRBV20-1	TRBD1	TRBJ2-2	TGCAGTTCCGGACAGGGGGCGCTCAACACCGGGGAGCTGTTTTTT	CSSGQGALNTGELFF
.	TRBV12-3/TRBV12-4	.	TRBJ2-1	TGTGCCACCTCTTTATGGCCTTACAATGAGCAGTTCTTC	CATSLWPYNEQFF
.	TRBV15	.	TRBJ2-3	TGTGCCACCAGCAGAGTACGGGACACTTTAACAGATACGCAGTATTTT	CATSRVRDTLTDTQYF
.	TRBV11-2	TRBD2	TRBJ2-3	TGTGCCAGCAGCTTAGTGGGCCTAGCGGGGGGGACAGATACGCAGTATTTT	CASSLVGLAGGTDTQYF
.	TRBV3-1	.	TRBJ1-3	TGTGCCAGCAGCCCAAGATGGGTCTCTGGAAACACCATATATTTT	CASSPRWVSGNTIYF
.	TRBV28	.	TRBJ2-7	TGTGCCAGCAGTTCAGGGGAGAAAACCTACGAGCAGTACTTC	CASSSGEKTYEQYF